The 20 T cell receptor beta chains below all came from one sample that was sequenced in a study of blood T cell repertoires in COVID-19. Clones were sequenced by immunoSEQ multiplex PCR, and TCRdb holds only the in-frame ones, with some missing. The sample includes 200,000 to 300,000 clones, around 87% of them seen just once. The material sequenced was PBMCs or T cells enriched from blood (not recorded which). Source of these receptors: a woman aged 40-49 years with acute COVID-19.

The genes are TRBV3-1 (or the pseudogene TRBV3-2) and TRBJ2-7; 9 nucleotides line up with TRBD2. After removal of 1 base from V and 6 bases from J, the junction contained 13 bases not matched to a gene. Germline V gives CDR1 LGHDT, CDR2 YNNKEL (reference sequence). The CDR3 extends over 17 amino acids. The CDR3 is CASSQASPPGTSFEQYF. CDR3 nucleotides: TGTGCCAGCAGCCAAGCTTCCCCTCCCGGGACTAGCTTCGAGCAGTACTTC.

The genes are TRBV5-1 and TRBJ2-3, with 11 positions matching TRBD2. The germline CDR1 and CDR2 sequences are SGHRS and YFSETQ. The junction had 2 bases not matched to a gene; V was cut back by 4 bases and J by 1 base. There are 15 residues in the CDR3. In DNA form, the CDR3 reads TGCGCCAGCAGCCGGGGACTAGCGGGCACAGATACGCAGTATTTT. Translated, it gives CASSRGLAGTDTQYF.

The rearrangement links TRBV11-3 to TRBJ2-1; D may be TRBD2 (5 bases). The V and J ends lost 0 bases and 1 base respectively, with 16 bases between them. The CDR3 totals 18 residues. The germline V gene encodes CDR1 SGHNT and CDR2 YENEEA. CDR3 nucleotide sequence: TGTGCCAGCAGCTTAGAAGGTGGTCGGGAAGGGTCCTACAATGAGCAGTTCTTC. This translates into CASSLEGGREGSYNEQFF.

The chain has TRBV11-2 and TRBJ2-3; D call uncertain. The CDR3 is made up of 15 amino acids. Germline CDR1 and CDR2: SGHAT and FQNNGV. V dropped 4 bases and J dropped 2 bases, with 13 bases sitting between them. DNA of the CDR3: TGTGCCAGCAGCTCTATATCCCCCTTCACAGATACGCAGTATTTT. It encodes CASSSISPFTDTQYF.

The chain employs TRBV12-3 or TRBV12-4 and TRBJ2-1; 7 bases line up with TRBD2. V gave up 8 bases and J gave up 3 bases; unmatched junction bases: 4. This CDR3 comprises 13 residues. CDR3 residues: CASGGTIYNEQFF. In DNA form, the CDR3 reads TGTGCCAGCGGGGGGACTATCTACAATGAGCAGTTCTTC.

V is TRBV19 and J is TRBJ2-4; TRBD1 agrees at 9 bases. Germline loops: CDR1 LNHDA, CDR2 SQIVND (reference sequence). J lost 8 bases, V lost 5 bases, and 10 bases had no gene match. The CDR3 spans 15 residues. The CDR3 sequence is CASSPRDRERDIQYF. The DNA for the CDR3 is TGTGCCAGTAGTCCCCGGGACAGGGAGAGAGACATTCAGTACTTC. The complete variable domain, with remaining parts taken from reference TRBV19 and TRBJ2-4, reads DGGITQSPKYLFRKEGQNVTLSCEQNLNHDAMYWYRQDPGQGLRLIYYSQIVNDFQKGDIAEGYSVSREKKESFPLTVTSAQKNPTAFYLCASSPRDRERDIQYFGAGTRLSVL.

The chain recombines TRBV7-9 with TRBJ2-3; 14 nucleotides line up with TRBD2. After removal of 9 bases from V and 3 bases from J, the junction contained 2 bases not matched to a gene. The length of the CDR3 is 14 residues. Germline V CDR1 and CDR2: SEHNR, FQNEAQ (reference sequence). The CDR3 DNA reads as TGTGCCAGTGGGACTAGCGGGAGAACAGATACGCAGTATTTT. It translates to CASGTSGRTDTQYF.

The sample holds a few counts of this clone. J is TRBJ2-7 and V is TRBV5-6; D is uncertain. CDR3 length: 14 residues. V was shortened by 4 bases and J by 2 bases, with 13 bases between the two germline ends. The V gene's germline CDR1 is SGHDT and CDR2 YYEEEE. CDR3 protein: CASSPIASTYEQYF. DNA for the CDR3: TGTGCCAGCAGCCCAATAGCCTCAACCTACGAGCAGTACTTC.

The chain carries TRBV5-6 and TRBJ2-7; 8 bases fit TRBD2. V lost 5 bases and J lost 3; bases outside the gene matches: 7. In germline, CDR1 is SGHDT, CDR2 YYEEEE. The CDR3 spans 14 residues. The CDR3 nucleotides are TGTGCCAGCAGTTACTTTAGCGGGAACTACGAGCAGTACTTC. This codes for CASSYFSGNYEQYF.

A single count supports this clone. The CDR3 coding sequence is TGCGCCAGCGGCGTACTAGCGGGAGAGTCAGATACGCAGTATTTT. The encoded protein is CASGVLAGESDTQYF. This chain joins TRBV5-1 and TRBJ2-3; TRBD2 agrees at 11 bases. Germline CDR1 is SGHRS and CDR2 is YFSETQ. The CDR3 has 15 amino acids. The ends lost 7 bases at V and 4 bases at J; junction bases unmatched: 8.

The chain joins TRBV3-1 (or the pseudogene TRBV3-2) to TRBJ2-7, with 10 bases that match TRBD2. The CDR3 covers 15 residues. The V and J ends lost 0 bases and 4 bases, in that order; junction bases with no gene match: 3. Germline values: CDR1 LGHDT, CDR2 YNNKEL (reference sequence). The CDR3 bases are TGTGCCAGCAGCCAAGAAGTAGCGGGAGGTTACGAGCAGTACTTC. Translating gives CASSQEVAGGYEQYF.

The genes are TRBV5-1 and TRBJ1-4; 8 nucleotides match TRBD1. V was clipped by 4 bases and J by 5 bases; unmatched bases: 10. The CDR3 is made up of 16 amino acids. CDR1 and CDR2 (germline): SGHRS, YFSETQ. CDR3 sequence reads: CASSARRDRNNEKLFF. In DNA, the CDR3 is TGCGCCAGCAGCGCTCGCCGGGACAGGAACAATGAAAAACTGTTTTTT.

The chain employs TRBV10-3 and TRBJ2-5, with a tentative D call TRBD1 (6 bases). Deletions cut 6 bases from V and 4 bases from J, with 15 bases between. The germline gives CDR1 ENHRY, CDR2 SYGVKD. The length of the CDR3 is 14 residues. The DNA for the CDR3 is TGTGCCATCAGCCACTTACAGGGTGGAGAGACCCAGTACTTC. Its protein is CAISHLQGGETQYF.

J is TRBJ2-1 and V is TRBV11-2; 8 bases are shared with TRBD2. Germline V lookup: CDR1 SGHAT, CDR2 FQNNGV. The CDR3 spans 14 residues. J lost 7 bases, V lost 1 base, and 3 bases had no gene match. The CDR3 DNA follows: TGTGCCAGCAGCTTAGCGGGAGGGAGTAATGAGCAGTTCTTC. This encodes CASSLAGGSNEQFF. Variable domain in full (rest from reference TRBV11-2 and TRBJ2-1): EAGVAQSPRYKIIEKRQSVAFWCNPISGHATLYWYQQILGQGPKLLIQFQNNGVVDDSQLPKDRFSAERLKGVDSTLKIQPAKLEDSAVYLCASSLAGGSNEQFFGPGTRLTVL.

This clone was recorded only once. The rearrangement links TRBV11-1 to TRBJ1-1, with TRBD1 identical over 7 bases. The CDR3 spans 15 residues. With V trimmed by 1 base and J by 0 bases, 2 bases remained unmatched. Germline-derived CDR1 and CDR2 are SGHAT and FQDESV (reference sequence). CDR3 sequence reads: CASSLDRGMNTEAFF. The CDR3 nucleotides read TGTGCCAGCAGCTTAGACAGGGGCATGAACACTGAAGCTTTCTTT. Drawing the rest from reference TRBV11-1 and TRBJ1-1, the complete variable domain is EAEVAQSPRYKITEKSQAVAFWCDPISGHATLYWYRQILGQGPELLVQFQDESVVDDSQLPKDRFSAERLKGVDSTLKIQPAELGDSAMYLCASSLDRGMNTEAFFGQGTRLTVV.

The genes are TRBV5-4 and TRBJ2-5, with 10 nucleotides matching TRBD2. V lost 2 bases, J lost 1 base, and 2 bases stayed unmatched. There are 15 residues in the CDR3. The germline CDR1 and CDR2 sequences are SGHNT and YYREEE (reference sequence). The chain's CDR3 is CASSLPSGGQETQYF. The CDR3 region has the DNA TGTGCCAGCAGCTTACCTAGCGGGGGCCAAGAGACCCAGTACTTC.

The rearrangement joins TRBV25-1 to TRBJ1-1; D might be TRBD1 (6 bases). The CDR3 runs to 14 residues. Looked up from germline, CDR1 is MGHDK and CDR2 is SYGVNS. Trimming shortened V by 3 bases and J by 1 base, and 9 bases separated the two germline ends. CDR3 bases: TGTGCCAGCAGTGATCCGACAGGGAACACTGAAGCTTTCTTT. Protein product: CASSDPTGNTEAFF.

The rearrangement uses TRBV11-2 and TRBJ1-1, with TRBD1 matching 7 bases. This CDR3 has 14 residues. CDR1 and CDR2 from the germline V gene are SGHAT and FQNNGV. The junction had 2 bases not matched to a gene; V was cut back by 2 bases and J by 2 bases. The CDR3 spells CASSLKGGNTEAFF. CDR3 DNA: TGTGCCAGCAGCTTAAAAGGGGGCAACACTGAAGCTTTCTTT.

The rearrangement links TRBV15 to TRBJ2-5, with D perhaps matching TRBD2 (5 bases). Germline assignment: CDR1 LNHNV and CDR2 YYDKDF (reference sequence). V gave up 0 bases and J gave up 8 bases, with 10 bases separating them. This CDR3 comprises 13 residues. CDR3 in amino acids: CATSRDNTGTQYF. The CDR3 coding sequence is TGTGCCACCAGCAGAGATAATACGGGAACCCAGTACTTC.

The gene calls are TRBV9 and TRBJ2-6; weak D call: TRBD2 (5 bases). The CDR3 runs 17 residues. V was pared by 0 bases and J by 2 bases, with 12 bases between. The germline V gene has CDR1 SGDLS and CDR2 YYNGEE. CDR3 coding DNA: TGTGCCAGCAGCGTAGCGGCGGGCAAGGCTGGGGCCAACGTCCTGACTTTC. Translating gives CASSVAAGKAGANVLTF.